This T cell receptor (beta chain) originates from a study of cytomegalovirus exposure and HLA in healthy donors. The PCR used 60 Vbeta and 13 Jbeta primers. Only in-frame clones appear in the TCRdb table, and some are missing; sequencing was by immunoSEQ multiplex PCR. This sample has more than 85,000 clones, with 77% found just once. Only a few counts were recorded for this clone. Its specificity is not known. Study-wide results and caveats: In a later analysis, at a false discovery rate of 0.05, 16,951 TCR beta sequences were associated with HLA alleles. In a later analysis, TCR beta V- and J-gene trimming showed a link to a missense DCLRE1C variant.

The germline V gene encodes CDR1 MNHNS and CDR2 SASEGT. V was clipped by 1 base and J by 6 bases, with 13 bases between them. The CDR3 covers 14 residues. The V and J genes are TRBV6-1 and TRBJ2-7; TRBD1 might be the D (5 bases). Source material: PBMCs. The clonotype originates from a male donor in good health and CMV-seropositive. The CDR3 sequence is CASSEGQIISEQYF. Written as DNA, the CDR3 is TGTGCCAGCAGTGAAGGACAGATAATATCCGAGCAGTACTTC.